The rows below give T cell receptor beta chains drawn from one sample of a study of cytomegalovirus exposure and HLA in healthy donors. The table came from immunoSEQ multiplex PCR; TCRdb's copy has only in-frame clones and leaves some out. The repertoire holds 75,000 to 90,000 clones, with around 78% as singletons. The sequenced sample was PBMCs. These TCRs come from a male donor in good health and CMV-seropositive. The CDR3 runs from the conserved cysteine through the conserved F or W. The D gene is left open where the match is weak. Clone size is given for some rows only: seen once, a few or many times, or a class if the clone is expanded.

v_gene,j_gene,d_gene,abundance,CDR3aa,CDR3nt
TRBV29-1,TRBJ2-1,.,.,CSVELQTSYNEQFF,TGCAGCGTTGAGCTACAGACCTCCTACAATGAGCAGTTCTTC
TRBV7-2,TRBJ2-7,TRBD2,.,CASSLVGLAGGSYEQYF,TGTGCCAGCAGCTTAGTCGGGCTAGCGGGGGGGTCCTACGAGCAGTACTTC
TRBV9,TRBJ2-7,.,.,CASSARSGGRQGMVYEQYF,TGTGCCAGCAGCGCGAGAAGCGGGGGGCGACAGGGGATGGTCTACGAACAGTACTTC
TRBV29-1,TRBJ2-7,.,.,CSVGDFSYEQYF,TGCAGCGTCGGGGACTTTTCCTACGAGCAGTACTTC
TRBV10-3,TRBJ2-7,.,.,CAISEAYEQYF,TGTGCCATCAGTGAGGCGTACGAGCAGTACTTC
TRBV9,TRBJ2-1,.,.,CASSVGGLPYNEQFF,TGTGCCAGCAGCGTAGGAGGACTACCTTACAATGAGCAGTTCTTC
TRBV5-1,TRBJ2-5,.,.,CASSLATGGAETQYF,TGCGCCAGCAGCTTGGCCACTGGGGGGGCGGAGACCCAGTACTTC
TRBV11-2,TRBJ2-5,.,.,CASSLRWRGQETQYF,TGTGCCAGCAGCTTAAGGTGGAGGGGCCAAGAGACCCAGTACTTC
TRBV18,TRBJ2-3,TRBD1,.,CASSPTGFTDTQYF,TGTGCCAGCTCACCGACAGGGTTTACAGATACGCAGTATTTT
TRBV10-3,TRBJ2-2,.,.,CAIKEGDTGELFF,TGTGCCATCAAAGAAGGGGACACCGGGGAGCTGTTTTTT
TRBV27,TRBJ2-1,.,.,CASSSAGSSYNEQFF,TGTGCCAGCAGTTCTGCTGGGAGCTCCTACAATGAGCAGTTCTTC
TRBV27,TRBJ2-1,.,.,CASRQTRSGEQFF,TGTGCCAGCAGACAGACCAGATCTGGTGAGCAGTTCTTC
TRBV9,TRBJ2-3,.,.,CASSVVSGLYTDTQYF,TGTGCCAGCAGCGTAGTCTCGGGACTGTACACAGATACGCAGTATTTT
TRBV19,TRBJ2-1,.,.,CASSIQGLDEQFF,TGTGCCAGTAGTATCCAGGGTTTAGATGAGCAGTTCTTC
TRBV5-1,TRBJ2-5,TRBD2,.,CASSLYGLAVQETQYF,TGCGCCAGCAGCCTCTACGGGCTAGCGGTTCAAGAGACCCAGTACTTC
TRBV4-2,TRBJ2-1,TRBD2,.,CASSLYPSGDNEQFF,TGTGCCAGCAGCCTTTACCCTAGCGGGGACAATGAGCAGTTCTTC
TRBV6-4,TRBJ2-3,.,.,CASSTTSGEDTQYF,TGTGCCAGCAGTACCACCTCAGGGGAGGATACGCAGTATTTT
TRBV27,TRBJ2-7,.,.,CASSLGGSSYEQYF,TGTGCCAGCAGTTTAGGAGGCAGCTCCTACGAGCAGTACTTC
TRBV4-2,TRBJ2-2,.,.,CASSQASRNTGELFF,TGTGCCAGCAGCCAAGCGTCTAGAAACACCGGGGAGCTGTTTTTT
TRBV5-1,TRBJ2-7,TRBD2,.,CASSFTSGSDEQYF,TGCGCCAGCAGCTTCACCAGCGGGAGCGACGAGCAGTACTTC
TRBV5-4,TRBJ1-2,.,.,CASSLGQPSNYGYTF,TGTGCCAGCAGCTTGGGACAGCCTTCTAACTATGGCTACACCTTC
TRBV9,TRBJ1-1,.,.,CASSAGGVGEAFF,TGTGCCAGCAGCGCAGGAGGTGTCGGCGAAGCTTTCTTT
TRBV5-1,TRBJ2-2,.,.,CASSLWGANTGELFF,TGCGCCAGCAGCTTGTGGGGGGCGAACACCGGGGAGCTGTTTTTT
TRBV7-9,TRBJ2-1,TRBD2,once,CASSLGLAANGGEQFF,TGTGCCAGCAGCCTGGGACTAGCGGCCAACGGGGGTGAGCAGTTCTTC
TRBV6-5,TRBJ1-1,.,.,CASSYEGEMNTETFF,TGTGCCAGCAGTTACGAGGGCGAGATGAACACTGAAACTTTCTTT
TRBV5-1,TRBJ1-1,TRBD1,once,CASSLGPGQGGFPSGIAEAFF,TGCGCCAGCAGCTTGGGCCCCGGACAGGGAGGCTTCCCTAGCGGTATAGCTGAAGCTTTCTTT
TRBV6-5,TRBJ2-7,.,.,CASWSRSRVYEQYF,TGTGCCAGCTGGTCCCGGAGTCGTGTTTACGAGCAGTACTTC
TRBV28,TRBJ1-6,.,.,CASSSQIDTLHF,TGTGCCAGCAGTTCTCAAATAGACACCCTCCACTTT
TRBV27,TRBJ2-7,.,.,CASSQVSAYEQYF,TGTGCCAGCAGTCAAGTCAGCGCCTACGAGCAGTACTTC
TRBV5-6,TRBJ2-2,TRBD2,.,CASSFGGGATTGELFF,TGTGCCAGCAGCTTTGGCGGGGGGGCTACCACCGGGGAGCTGTTTTTT
TRBV5-1,TRBJ2-2,TRBD2,.,CASSVAGPGRAGELFF,TGCGCCAGCAGTGTAGCGGGCCCCGGTAGGGCCGGGGAGCTGTTTTTT
TRBV9,TRBJ2-1,TRBD1,.,CASSSRTGGSDNEQFF,TGTGCCAGCAGCTCCCGGACAGGGGGAAGCGACAATGAGCAGTTCTTC
TRBV27,TRBJ1-1,.,once,CASSLLLDKNTEAFF,TGTGCCAGCAGTTTACTTCTTGACAAGAACACTGAAGCTTTCTTT
TRBV11-2,TRBJ2-1,.,once,CASSWSDSSYNEQFF,TGTGCCAGCAGCTGGAGCGACAGCTCCTACAATGAGCAGTTCTTC
TRBV4-3,TRBJ2-3,.,once,CASSQRSEEGDTQYF,TGCGCCAGCAGCCAAAGATCCGAGGAGGGGGATACGCAGTATTTT
TRBV6-1,TRBJ2-3,.,.,CASSDPRLTRSADTQYF,TGTGCCAGCAGTGATCCGAGATTAACGAGGAGCGCAGATACGCAGTATTTT
TRBV4-2,TRBJ1-2,.,few,CASSQGERAYGYTF,TGTGCCAGCAGCCAAGGTGAGAGGGCCTACGGCTACACCTTC
TRBV6-5,TRBJ2-7,.,.,CASSYSVGGPSYEQYF,TGTGCCAGCAGTTACTCGGTTGGAGGCCCATCCTACGAGCAGTACTTC
TRBV9,TRBJ1-1,TRBD1,.,CASSAGTGGFIEAFF,TGTGCCAGCAGCGCCGGGACAGGGGGTTTTATTGAAGCTTTCTTT
TRBV27,TRBJ2-3,.,.,CASSSSGGDTQYF,TGTGCCAGCAGTTCTTCCGGGGGAGATACGCAGTATTTT
TRBV4-1,TRBJ2-1,TRBD2,few,CASSQVPGGYDEQFF,TGCGCCAGCAGCCAAGTGCCGGGGGGGTACGATGAGCAGTTCTTC
TRBV5-4,TRBJ2-7,TRBD2,once,CASRSAGGAREQYF,TGTGCCAGCAGGTCGGCGGGAGGGGCCCGGGAGCAGTACTTC
TRBV10-3,TRBJ1-3,.,.,CAIRQSAGSNTIYF,TGTGCCATCAGGCAGTCGGCAGGCTCAAACACCATATATTTT